This T cell receptor (beta chain) was identified during a study of CD8 T cells in Susac syndrome. Study as a whole: Patients with Susac syndrome were therapy-naive, taking corticosteroids, with some also receiving intravenous immunoglobulin, or taking intravenous immunoglobulin alone at the time their blood was drawn.

With regard to this clonotype: Its cognate antigen is unknown.

Roughly 0.45 to 1 ug RNA was reverse transcribed with random hexamers. An immunoSEQ multiplex PCR generated amplified TCR beta CDR3 products spanning 54 Vbeta and 13 Jbeta. From the immunoSEQ multiplex PCR reads, TCRdb called clonotypes with MiXCR, one entry per CDR3 protein. The profile shows some 58,000 distinct CDR3 sequences, 95% of them singletons. The study, taken as a whole, reports: In total CD8+ repertoires, around 15 Susac-specific public clones were detected, and CD8+ TEMRA repertoires contained five.

The CDR3 is made up of 15 amino acids. Germline values: CDR1 SNHLY, CDR2 FYNNEI. V lost 3 bases to trimming and J lost 4 bases; unmatched junction nucleotides: 5. The chain recombines TRBV2 with TRBJ2-1, with 8 bases identical to TRBD2. Specimen: CD8+ T cells from PBMCs. The TCR sequence derives from a human donor with Susac syndrome. The CDR3 region has the DNA TGTGCCAGCAGTGATGGCGGGGGGCCTTACAATGAGCAGTTCTTC. It is translated as CASSDGGGPYNEQFF.